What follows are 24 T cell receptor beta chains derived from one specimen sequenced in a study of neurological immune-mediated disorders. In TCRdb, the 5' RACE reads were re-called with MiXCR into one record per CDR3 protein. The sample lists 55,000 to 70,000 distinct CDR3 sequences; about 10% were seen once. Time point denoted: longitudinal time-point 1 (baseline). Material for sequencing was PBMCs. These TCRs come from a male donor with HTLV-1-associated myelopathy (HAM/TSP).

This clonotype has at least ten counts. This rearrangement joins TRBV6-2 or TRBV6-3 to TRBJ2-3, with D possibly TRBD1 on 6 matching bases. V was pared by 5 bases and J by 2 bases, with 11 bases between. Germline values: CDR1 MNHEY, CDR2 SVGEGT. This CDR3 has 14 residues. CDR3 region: CASSARGYTDTQYF. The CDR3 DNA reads TGTGCCAGCAGTGCAAGGGGGTACACAGATACGCAGTATTTT.

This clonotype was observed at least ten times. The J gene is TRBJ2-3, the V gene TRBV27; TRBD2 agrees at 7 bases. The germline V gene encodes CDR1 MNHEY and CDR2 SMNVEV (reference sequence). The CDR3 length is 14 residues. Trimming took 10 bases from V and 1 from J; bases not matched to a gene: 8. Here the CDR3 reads CAIRVSGGTDTQYF. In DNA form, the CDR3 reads TGTGCCATACGAGTCAGCGGGGGCACAGATACGCAGTATTTT.

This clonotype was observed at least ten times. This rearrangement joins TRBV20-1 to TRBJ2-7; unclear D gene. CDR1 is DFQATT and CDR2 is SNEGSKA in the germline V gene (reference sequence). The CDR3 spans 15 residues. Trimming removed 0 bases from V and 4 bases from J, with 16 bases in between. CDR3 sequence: CSARDIEGLPYEQYF. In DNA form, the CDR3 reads TGCAGTGCTAGAGATATTGAAGGATTGCCTTACGAGCAGTACTTC.

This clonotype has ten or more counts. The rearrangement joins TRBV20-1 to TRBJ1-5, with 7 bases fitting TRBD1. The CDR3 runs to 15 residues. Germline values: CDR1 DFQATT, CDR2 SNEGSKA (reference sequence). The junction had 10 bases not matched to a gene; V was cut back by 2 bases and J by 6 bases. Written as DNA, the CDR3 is TGCAGTGCTAGAACGAGACAGGGCAGGAGTCAGCCCCAGCATTTT. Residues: CSARTRQGRSQPQHF.

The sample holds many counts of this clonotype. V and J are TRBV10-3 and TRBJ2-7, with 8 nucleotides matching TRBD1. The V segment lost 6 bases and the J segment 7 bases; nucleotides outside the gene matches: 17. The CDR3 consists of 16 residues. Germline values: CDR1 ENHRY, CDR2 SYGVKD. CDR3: CAIRTTLGQGEGEQYF. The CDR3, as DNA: TGTGCCATCAGGACGACATTAGGACAGGGCGAAGGGGAGCAGTACTTC.

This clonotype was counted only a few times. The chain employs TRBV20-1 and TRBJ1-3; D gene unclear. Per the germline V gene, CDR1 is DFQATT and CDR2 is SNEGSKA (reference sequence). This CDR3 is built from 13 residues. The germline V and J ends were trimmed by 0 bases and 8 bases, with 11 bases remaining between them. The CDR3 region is CSARDSGMDTIYF. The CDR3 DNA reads TGCAGTGCTAGAGATTCGGGGATGGACACCATATATTTT.

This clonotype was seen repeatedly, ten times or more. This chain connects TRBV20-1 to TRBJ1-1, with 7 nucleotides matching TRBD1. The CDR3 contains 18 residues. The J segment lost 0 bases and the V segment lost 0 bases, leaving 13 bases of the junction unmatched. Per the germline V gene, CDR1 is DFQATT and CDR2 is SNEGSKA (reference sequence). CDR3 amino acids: CSARDHSIMDRLNTEAFF. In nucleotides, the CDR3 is TGCAGTGCTAGAGATCATAGCATCATGGACAGGTTGAACACTGAAGCTTTCTTT.

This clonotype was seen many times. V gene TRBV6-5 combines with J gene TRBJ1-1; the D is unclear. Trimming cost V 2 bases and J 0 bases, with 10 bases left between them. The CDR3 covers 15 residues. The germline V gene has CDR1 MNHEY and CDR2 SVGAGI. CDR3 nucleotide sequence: TGTGCCAGCAGTTACGCCGGCAACATGAACACTGAAGCTTTCTTT. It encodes CASSYAGNMNTEAFF.

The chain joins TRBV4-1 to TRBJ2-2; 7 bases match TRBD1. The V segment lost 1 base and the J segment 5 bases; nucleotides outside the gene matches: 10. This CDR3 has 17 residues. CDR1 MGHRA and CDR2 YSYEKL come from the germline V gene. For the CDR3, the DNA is TGCGCCAGCAGCCAAGTGGAAGGGGGCGGTAAAACCGGGGAGCTGTTTTTT. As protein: CASSQVEGGGKTGELFF.

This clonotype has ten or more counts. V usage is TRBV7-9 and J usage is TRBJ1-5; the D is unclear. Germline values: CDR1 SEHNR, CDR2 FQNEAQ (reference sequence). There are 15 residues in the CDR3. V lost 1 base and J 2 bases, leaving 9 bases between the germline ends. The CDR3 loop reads CASSLGGEGNQPQHF. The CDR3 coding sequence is TGTGCCAGCAGCTTAGGAGGCGAAGGCAATCAGCCCCAGCATTTT.

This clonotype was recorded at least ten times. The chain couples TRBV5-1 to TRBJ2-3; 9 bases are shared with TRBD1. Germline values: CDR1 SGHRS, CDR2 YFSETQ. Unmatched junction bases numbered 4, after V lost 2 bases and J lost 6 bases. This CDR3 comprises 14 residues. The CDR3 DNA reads TGCGCCAGCAGCTTACAGGGGGCGCGGGATACGCAGTATTTT. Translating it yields CASSLQGARDTQYF.

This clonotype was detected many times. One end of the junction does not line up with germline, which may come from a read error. For the CDR3, the DNA is TGTGCCAGTTCACCAAGAGGGTTGAACACTGAAGCTTTCTTT. It yields the protein CASSPRGLNTEAFF. V gene TRBV18 combines with J gene TRBJ1-1; unclear D gene. Germline V lookup: CDR1 KGHSH, CDR2 LQKENI. The CDR3 has 14 amino acids.

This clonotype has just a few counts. In nucleotides, the CDR3 is TGTGCCAGCAGTTCTTACCGGGGCAGCCCAGATACGCAGTATTTT. Amino acid sequence: CASSSYRGSPDTQYF. The gene calls are TRBV28 and TRBJ2-3, with D perhaps matching TRBD1 or TRBD2 (5 bases each). Germline assignment: CDR1 MDHEN and CDR2 SYDVKM. The V end lost 4 bases, the J end lost 4 bases, and 15 bases lay between the germline ends. The CDR3 runs to 15 residues.

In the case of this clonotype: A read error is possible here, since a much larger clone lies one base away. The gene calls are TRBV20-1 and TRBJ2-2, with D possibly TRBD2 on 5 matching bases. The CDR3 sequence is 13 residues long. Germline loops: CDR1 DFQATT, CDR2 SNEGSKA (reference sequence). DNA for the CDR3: TGCAGAGCTACGAGGGAAGGGTCCGGGGAGCTGTTTTTT. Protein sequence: CRATREGSGELFF.

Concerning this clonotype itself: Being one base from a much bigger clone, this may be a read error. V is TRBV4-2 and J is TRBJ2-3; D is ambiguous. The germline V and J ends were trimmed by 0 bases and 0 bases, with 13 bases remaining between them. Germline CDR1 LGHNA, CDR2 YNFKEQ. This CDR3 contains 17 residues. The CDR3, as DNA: TGTGCCAGCAGCCAAGAGCGGCTGGTCTATAGCACAGATACGCAGTATTTT. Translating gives CASSQERLVYSTDTQYF.

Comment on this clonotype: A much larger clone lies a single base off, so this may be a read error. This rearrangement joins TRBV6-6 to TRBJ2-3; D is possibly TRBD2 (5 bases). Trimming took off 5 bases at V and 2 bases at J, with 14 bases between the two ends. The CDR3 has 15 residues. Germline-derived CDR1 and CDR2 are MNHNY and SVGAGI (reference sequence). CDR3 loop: CASSPPFGNTDTQYF. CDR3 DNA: TGTGCCAGCAGTCCGCCATTCGGGAACACAGATACGCAGTATTTT.

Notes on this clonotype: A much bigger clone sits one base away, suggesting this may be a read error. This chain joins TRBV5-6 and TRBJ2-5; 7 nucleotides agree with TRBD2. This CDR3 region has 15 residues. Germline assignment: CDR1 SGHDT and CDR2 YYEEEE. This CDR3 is CSSSLVASGRETQYF. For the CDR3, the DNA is TGTTCCAGCAGCTTGGTCGCTAGCGGCCGGGAGACCCAGTACTTC.

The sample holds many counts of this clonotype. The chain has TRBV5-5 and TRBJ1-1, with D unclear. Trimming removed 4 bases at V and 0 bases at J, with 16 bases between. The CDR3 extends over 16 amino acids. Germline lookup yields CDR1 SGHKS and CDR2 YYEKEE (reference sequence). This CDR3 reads CASSPLTRKVNTEAFF. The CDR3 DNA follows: TGTGCCAGCAGCCCCCTGACCCGGAAGGTGAACACTGAAGCTTTCTTT.

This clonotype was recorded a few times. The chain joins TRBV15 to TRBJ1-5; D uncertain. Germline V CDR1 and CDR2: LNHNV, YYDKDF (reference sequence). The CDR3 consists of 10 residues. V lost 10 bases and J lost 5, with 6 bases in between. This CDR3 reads CANTHQPQHF. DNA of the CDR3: TGTGCCAACACTCATCAGCCCCAGCATTTT.

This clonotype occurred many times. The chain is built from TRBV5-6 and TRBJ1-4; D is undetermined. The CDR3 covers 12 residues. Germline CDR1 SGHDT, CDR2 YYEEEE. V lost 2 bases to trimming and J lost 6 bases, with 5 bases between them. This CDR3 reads CASSFGDEKLFF. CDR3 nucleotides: TGTGCCAGCAGCTTCGGGGATGAAAAACTGTTTTTT.

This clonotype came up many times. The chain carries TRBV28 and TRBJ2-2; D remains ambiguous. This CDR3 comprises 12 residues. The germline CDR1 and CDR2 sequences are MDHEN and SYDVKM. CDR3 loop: CVVFPNTGELFF. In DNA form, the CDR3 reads TGTGTCGTCTTTCCGAACACCGGGGAGCTGTTTTTT.

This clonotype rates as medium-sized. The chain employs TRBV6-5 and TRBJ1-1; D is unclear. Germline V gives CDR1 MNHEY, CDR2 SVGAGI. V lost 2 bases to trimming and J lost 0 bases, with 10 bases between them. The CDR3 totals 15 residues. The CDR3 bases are TGTGCCAGCAGTTACGAAGGAAGGATGAACACTGAAGCTTTCTTT. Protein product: CASSYEGRMNTEAFF.

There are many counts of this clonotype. The CDR3 here is CASSQDGIRVYNSPLHF. The DNA of the CDR3 is TGCGCCAGCAGCCAAGACGGAATCAGAGTTTATAATTCACCCCTCCACTTT. This sequence joins TRBV4-1 and TRBJ1-6; D remains ambiguous. The CDR3 runs 17 residues. V was pared by 0 bases and J by 4 bases, with 13 bases between. CDR1 is MGHRA, CDR2 YSYEKL, per germline.

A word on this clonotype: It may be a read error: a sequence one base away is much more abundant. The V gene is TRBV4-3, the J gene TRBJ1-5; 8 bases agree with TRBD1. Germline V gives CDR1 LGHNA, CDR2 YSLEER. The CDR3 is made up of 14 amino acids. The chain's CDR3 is CASSQSRTGQHQHF. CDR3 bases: TGCGCCAGCAGCCAAAGTAGGACAGGGCAGCACCAGCATTTT.